Following are 24 T cell receptor beta chains from one sample sequenced in a study of T cells in Graves' hyperthyroidism and ophthalmopathy. Amplification of TCR beta CDR3 regions was performed using RNA transcripts as template. Primed by the HTBI set, a first-round RT-PCR was run on the TCR CDR3. One entry per CDR3 protein, called by TCRdb with MiXCR from the multiplex PCR reads. The repertoire holds roughly 61,000 distinct CDR3 sequences, with about 53% as singletons. The specimen was blood. These TCRs come from an older woman with Graves' ophthalmopathy.

The V and J genes are TRBV5-6 and TRBJ2-3; TRBD2 agrees at 10 bases. The CDR3 spans 16 residues. V shed 0 bases, J shed 11 bases, and the junction held 12 bases outside the gene matches. The germline V gene encodes CDR1 SGHDT and CDR2 YYEEEE. CDR3 coding DNA: TGTGCCAGCAGCTTGGAGGGACTAGCGAGCTACAATGAGCAGTATTTT. Translating it yields CASSLEGLASYNEQYF. Full variable domain (missing parts from reference TRBV5-6 and TRBJ2-3): DAGVTQSPTHLIKTRGQQVTLRCSPKSGHDTVSWYQQALGQGPQFIFQYYEEEERQRGNFPDRFSGHQFPNYSSELNVNALLLGDSALYLCASSLEGLASYNEQYFGPGTRLTVL.

The V and J genes are TRBV6-5 and TRBJ2-7; TRBD1 agrees at 8 bases. Trimming at V came to 5 bases and at J to 3 bases, leaving 15 bases not matched to a gene. Germline loops: CDR1 MNHEY, CDR2 SVGAGI. The CDR3 length is 17 residues. This CDR3 reads CASSISRRTGSFYEQYF. DNA for the CDR3: TGTGCCAGCAGTATCTCTAGGAGGACAGGGTCTTTCTACGAGCAGTACTTC.

This clonotype was detected ten times or more. The rearrangement links TRBV28 to TRBJ2-7; tentative D call: TRBD2 (6 bases). The V gene lost 8 bases and the J gene lost 3 bases, with 11 bases spanning the gap. The germline gives CDR1 MDHEN, CDR2 SYDVKM. There are 12 residues in the CDR3. The CDR3 region is CASGLLYYEQYF. CDR3 nucleotide sequence: TGTGCCAGCGGACTATTGTACTACGAGCAGTACTTC. Complete variable domain (other parts from reference TRBV28 and TRBJ2-7): DVKVTQSSRYLVKRTGEKVFLECVQDMDHENMFWYRQDPGLGLRLIYFSYDVKMKEKGDIPEGYSVSREKKERFSLILESASTNQTSMYLCASGLLYYEQYFGPGTRLTVT.

About this clonotype: The conserved phenylalanine or tryptophan is not found at the CDR3 terminus, so this likely reflects a read error. The genes are TRBV7-9 and TRBJ2-7; tentative D call: TRBD2 (6 bases). This CDR3 spans 13 amino acids. Looked up from germline, CDR1 is SEHNR and CDR2 is FQNEAQ (reference sequence). Trimming stripped 6 bases from V and 6 bases from J, with 15 bases between. Written as DNA, the CDR3 is TGTGCCAGCAGTTACTCGACCGGGGGCGAGCAGTACTCC. The encoded protein is CASSYSTGGEQYS.

V usage is TRBV5-4 and J usage is TRBJ1-1; the match to TRBD1 covers 9 bases. The V gene end was trimmed by 4 bases and the J gene end by 1 base; junction bases not matched to a gene: 5. The CDR3 runs to 15 residues. Germline CDR1 reads SGHNT; CDR2 reads YYREEE (reference sequence). CDR3 residues: CASSPPGQGNTEAFF. The CDR3 DNA is TGTGCCAGCAGCCCCCCGGGACAGGGGAACACTGAAGCTTTCTTT.

This clonotype is classed as medium-sized. The chain links TRBV29-1 to TRBJ1-5; D is possibly TRBD1 (6 bases). The germline gives CDR1 SQVTM, CDR2 ANQGSEA. V was cut by 4 bases and J by 3 bases, with 10 bases left in between. The CDR3 consists of 13 residues. The chain's CDR3 is CSVARDNNQPQHF. The CDR3 DNA reads TGCAGCGTTGCCCGGGACAACAATCAGCCCCAGCATTTT.

This clonotype was seen ten or more times. This rearrangement joins TRBV6-5 to TRBJ2-3; tentative D call: TRBD1 (6 bases). The CDR3 contains 19 residues. Germline V gene data show CDR1 as MNHEY and CDR2 as SVGAGI. V lost 4 bases to trimming and J lost 0 bases, with 23 bases between them. CDR3 nucleotides: TGTGCCAGCAGTTCGAACAGGGTAGGGGTTCCAACTAGCACAGATACGCAGTATTTT. Amino acids: CASSSNRVGVPTSTDTQYF.

This clonotype is a singleton in its sample. With a much larger clone just one base away, this may be a read error. The rearrangement links TRBV18 to TRBJ1-1; 7 bases match TRBD1. This CDR3 spans 13 amino acids. The trim removed 6 bases at V and 4 bases at J, leaving 5 bases unmatched. Germline values: CDR1 KGHSH, CDR2 LQKENI. The CDR3: CASSDRESTEAFF. The DNA for the CDR3 is TGTGCCAGCTCCGACAGGGAGAGCACTGAAGCTTTCTTT.

This clonotype has at least ten counts. The CDR3 protein is CASSQEASGSPDTQYF. As DNA, the CDR3 is TGTGCCAGCAGCCAAGAGGCTAGCGGGAGCCCAGATACGCAGTATTTT. The chain joins TRBV4-2 to TRBJ2-3; 10 nucleotides match TRBD2. V was clipped by 0 bases and J by 4 bases; unmatched bases: 4. The CDR3 is made up of 16 amino acids. Germline V gives CDR1 LGHNA, CDR2 YNFKEQ.

This clonotype is medium-sized within its sample. The CDR3 sequence is CSAPRGNTIYF. The DNA for the CDR3 is TGCAGTGCACCCCGTGGAAACACCATATATTTT. V gene TRBV20-1 combines with J gene TRBJ1-3, with D uncertain. CDR3 length equals 11 residues. CDR1 is DFQATT and CDR2 is SNEGSKA in the germline V gene (reference sequence). V lost 6 bases and J 3 bases, leaving 6 bases between the germline ends.

This clonotype has more than one count but fewer than ten. This may arise from a read error, as a much more abundant clone is one base away. The chain joins TRBV28 to TRBJ2-7; 9 bases match TRBD1. The germline V gene has CDR1 MDHEN and CDR2 SYDVKM. After removal of 3 bases from V and 2 bases from J, the junction contained 11 bases not matched to a gene. CDR3 length: 17 amino acids. The CDR3 DNA sequence: TGTGCCAGCAGTTTTCCGGGACAGGGTGATTTTGCCTACGAGCAGTACTTC. It encodes CASSFPGQGDFAYEQYF.

The chain has TRBV19 and TRBJ1-4; 12 bases align to TRBD1. From germline, CDR1 is LNHDA and CDR2 SQIVND (reference sequence). This CDR3 has 13 amino acids. Losses at the gene ends were 7 bases for V and 8 bases for J; bases not matched to a gene: 2. CDR3 nucleotides: TGTGCCAGTAAGGGGACAGGGGGCGAAAAACTGTTTTTT. Translation gives CASKGTGGEKLFF.

Turning to this clonotype: The junction departs from germline at one end; a sequencing error may be responsible. This sequence joins TRBV6-5 and TRBJ1-1; no definite D call. From germline, CDR1 is MNHEY and CDR2 SVGAGI. The CDR3 covers 13 residues. The CDR3 sequence: CASSYERNTEAFF. The CDR3 DNA is TGTGCCAGCAGTTACGAACGGAACACTGAGGCTTTCTTT.

V and J are TRBV20-1 and TRBJ2-3, with 11 positions matching TRBD2. The CDR3 extends over 13 amino acids. Trimming at V came to 3 bases and at J to 4 bases, leaving 0 bases not matched to a gene. CDR1 and CDR2 (germline): DFQATT, SNEGSKA (reference sequence). CDR3 nucleotides: TGCAGTGCTAGGGGACTAGCGGCAGATACGCAGTATTTT. It encodes CSARGLAADTQYF.

This clonotype was seen repeatedly, ten times or more. This chain links TRBV9 with TRBJ1-1; 10 positions agree with TRBD1. The CDR3 consists of 14 residues. CDR1 and CDR2 from the germline V gene are SGDLS and YYNGEE. With V trimmed by 4 bases and J by 5 bases, 5 bases remained unmatched. The CDR3: CASSFGQGGTEAFF. The CDR3 nucleotides are TGTGCCAGCAGCTTCGGACAGGGGGGGACTGAAGCTTTCTTT.

V and J are TRBV29-1 and TRBJ1-1, with 10 bases matching TRBD1. Germline trimming cut 8 bases from V and 0 bases from J; bases unmatched to any gene: 18. CDR3 length: 18 amino acids. Germline CDR1 and CDR2: SQVTM and ANQGSEA. CDR3 sequence (DNA): TGCAGCCTAGCTGGTTCGGGACAGGGGAATATTATGAACACTGAAGCTTTCTTT. It encodes CSLAGSGQGNIMNTEAFF.

This clonotype came up many times. The DNA of the CDR3 is TGCAGCTCGTTGGGGGACAGGAGCACAGATACGCAGTATTTT. Its translation: CSSLGDRSTDTQYF. The chain combines TRBV20-1 with TRBJ2-3, with TRBD1 matching over 8 bases. Germline lookup yields CDR1 DFQATT and CDR2 SNEGSKA (reference sequence). The CDR3 covers 14 residues.

The V call is TRBV5-1, the J call TRBJ1-5, with D uncertain. The CDR3 sequence is 15 residues long. Looked up from germline, CDR1 is SGHRS and CDR2 is YFSETQ. V was clipped by 0 bases and J by 5 bases, with 12 bases between them. CDR3 amino acids: CASSLVGVGDQPQHF. The CDR3 DNA is TGCGCCAGCAGCTTGGTCGGGGTTGGCGATCAGCCCCAGCATTTT.

About this clonotype: A read error may produce the germline difference seen at one junction end. The V gene is TRBV12-3 or TRBV12-4, the J gene TRBJ1-5; D remains ambiguous. The CDR3 is made up of 13 amino acids. CDR3 nucleotides: TGTGCCAGCGGTTTAGGACGGAATCAGCCCCAGCATTTT. It is translated as CASGLGRNQPQHF.

Worth noting for this clonotype: The junction differs from germline at one of its ends, possibly a read error. This chain joins TRBV7-2 and TRBJ2-1; 7 bases fit TRBD2. This CDR3 has 14 residues. Germline CDR1 is SGHTA and CDR2 is FQGNSA. The CDR3 loop reads CASSIAGGNNEQFF. CDR3 DNA sequence: TGTGCCAGCAGCATAGCGGGTGGAAACAATGAGCAGTTCTTC.

In its sample, this clonotype was seen many times. The rearrangement uses TRBV7-8 and TRBJ2-2, with TRBD2 identical over 14 bases. The length of the CDR3 is 17 residues. V lost 4 bases to trimming and J lost 4 bases; unmatched junction nucleotides: 5. In germline, CDR1 is SGHVS, CDR2 FQNEAQ. In DNA form, the CDR3 reads TGTGCCAGCAGCTCGGGACTAGCGGGAGCACGCACCGGGGAGCTGTTTTTT. Amino acids: CASSSGLAGARTGELFF.

This clonotype was seen many times. The rearrangement links TRBV5-1 to TRBJ2-5, with D hard to call. CDR3 length: 17 amino acids. Per the germline V gene, CDR1 is SGHRS and CDR2 is YFSETQ. The V and J ends lost 2 bases and 9 bases respectively, with 26 bases between them. The CDR3 is CASSFTSSEGKRPAQYF. CDR3 in DNA: TGCGCCAGCAGCTTTACTTCTTCGGAAGGAAAGAGACCGGCCCAGTACTTC. Supplemented by reference TRBV5-1 and TRBJ2-5, the full variable domain reads KAGVTQTPRYLIKTRGQQVTLSCSPISGHRSVSWYQQTPGQGLQFLFEYFSETQRNKGNFPGRFSGRQFSNSRSEMNVSTLELGDSALYLCASSFTSSEGKRPAQYFGPGTRLLVL.

This clonotype was detected many times. The rearrangement links TRBV10-3 to TRBJ2-3; tentatively, D is TRBD1 (5 bases). Germline V CDR1 and CDR2: ENHRY, SYGVKD. The germline V and J ends were trimmed by 2 bases and 5 bases, with 23 bases remaining between them. The CDR3 is 18 amino acids. The chain's CDR3 is CAISEALGYRKTGDTQYF. The CDR3 DNA follows: TGTGCCATCAGTGAGGCTCTTGGGTACAGGAAAACGGGAGATACGCAGTATTTT.

The genes are TRBV6-5 and TRBJ1-6; TRBD1 aligns across 9 bases. The germline CDR1 and CDR2 sequences are MNHEY and SVGAGI. There are 15 residues in the CDR3. The junction had 5 bases not matched to a gene; V was cut back by 4 bases and J by 7 bases. CDR3 in amino acids: CASSLAGQGNSPLHF. Written as DNA, the CDR3 is TGTGCCAGCAGTTTAGCGGGACAGGGAAATTCACCCCTCCACTTT.